This section outlines one T cell receptor (delta chain) sequence together with its context. Only one base separates this from a far larger clonotype, so it likely reflects a read error. The same CDR3 also results from other DNA sequences found in this sample. Genomic DNA from isolated PBMCs served as the sequencing template. This entry is derived from a study of gamma delta lymphoproliferative disorders and STAT genes. Background on the study: Each gamma-chain library started from at least 50 ng of genomic DNA, using the LymphoTrack Dx TCRG Assay. The EuroClonality-NGS protocol was used to prepare delta libraries.

CDR1 GEAIGNYY and CDR2 EKD come from the germline V gene. The CDR3 sequence is 22 residues long. TCRdb made new clone calls on the multiplex PCR reads using CATT. The table shows around 2,800 delta-chain clones, with 0.95% to 1.5% occurring only once. The gene calls are TRDV2 and TRDJ3, with D tentatively TRDD3 (5 bases). This clonotype originated in a human donor in good health. The specimen was blood. CDR3 sequence reads: CACDPTLGLAGDYSWDTRQMFF. In nucleotides, the CDR3 is TGCGCCTGTGACCCAACCTTGGGGTTGGCTGGCGATTACTCCTGGGACACCCGACAGATGTTTTTC.